The source of this T cell receptor beta chain is a study of blood T cell repertoires in COVID-19. Per the original data handling: Nucleated cell number was recorded as an estimate derived from reference gene primer amplification. Data came from immunoSEQ multiplex PCR; TCRdb stores just in-frame clones and leaves some out. V and J calls and clone size are copied from that table; D and trimming were computed from the DNA. Of some 170,000 clones in the sample, over 75% were seen once. The cohort comprised adults aged roughly 18 to 95 years residing in 20 to 30 US areas. The study assigned cohorts using participant-reported clinical history. The CDR3 extends over 14 amino acids. Deletions cut 1 base from V and 5 bases from J, with 11 bases between. Germline CDR1 reads MGHRA; CDR2 reads YSYEKL.

The chain has TRBV4-1 and TRBJ1-1; tentative D call: TRBD1 (5 bases). The origin of this receptor is a human donor with acute COVID-19. The donor label of this sample is uncertain. Specimen: PBMCs or T cells enriched from blood (not recorded which). The DNA of the CDR3 is TGCGCCAGCAGCCAAGTCCAGGGTATTACTGAAGCTTTCTTT. Encoded protein: CASSQVQGITEAFF.